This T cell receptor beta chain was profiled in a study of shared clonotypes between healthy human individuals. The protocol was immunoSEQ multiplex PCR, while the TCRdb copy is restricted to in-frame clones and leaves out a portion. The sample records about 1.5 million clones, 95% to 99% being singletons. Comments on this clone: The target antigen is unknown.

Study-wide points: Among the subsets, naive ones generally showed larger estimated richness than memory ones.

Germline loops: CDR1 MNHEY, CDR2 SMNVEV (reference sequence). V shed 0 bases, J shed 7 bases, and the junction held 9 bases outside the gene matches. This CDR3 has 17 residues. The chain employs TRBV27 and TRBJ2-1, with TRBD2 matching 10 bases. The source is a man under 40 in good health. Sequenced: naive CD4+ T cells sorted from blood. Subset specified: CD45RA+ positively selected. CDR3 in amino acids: CASSLSEISGRRNEQFF. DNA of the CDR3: TGTGCCAGCAGTTTATCGGAAATTAGCGGGAGGCGGAATGAGCAGTTCTTC.